The rows below give T cell receptor beta chains drawn from one sample of a study of blood T cell repertoires in COVID-19. Only in-frame clones appear in the TCRdb table, and some are missing; sequencing was by immunoSEQ multiplex PCR. The sample carries roughly 140,000 clones, about nine tenths recorded once. The sample consisted of peripheral blood. Source of these receptors: a man in his forties or fifties with active or convalescent COVID-19. CDR3s include the opening cysteine and the closing phenylalanine or tryptophan. Each record gives: D gene, J gene, V gene, clone size, CDR3 DNA, CDR3 protein. The D gene is left open where the match is weak. The size field is filled for only some rows; it gives once, few, many or a size class.

>NA|TRBJ2-7|TRBV7-9|NA
TGTGCCAGCAGCCCCGGACAGCCCTACGAGCAGTACTTC
CASSPGQPYEQYF
>TRBD2|TRBJ2-1|TRBV24-1|NA
TGTGCCACCAGTGATTTCACGGGAGGGTACAATGAGCAGTTCTTC
CATSDFTGGYNEQFF
>TRBD2|TRBJ2-1|TRBV7-3|NA
TGTGCCAGCAGCTTACAAGCGGGGAGCTCCTACAATGAGCAGTTCTTC
CASSLQAGSSYNEQFF
>NA|TRBJ2-1|TRBV9|NA
TGTGCCAGCAGCGTCCTAGCTAACTATTACAATGAGCAGTTCTTC
CASSVLANYYNEQFF
>NA|TRBJ2-1|TRBV7-2|once
TGTGCCAGCAGCTTTGAGTCTCCACGTATGAATGAGCAGTTCTTC
CASSFESPRMNEQFF
>TRBD2|TRBJ2-7|TRBV7-9|NA
TGTGCCAGCAGCCGTCCCCCACTAGCGGGAGGGCACGAGCAGTACTTC
CASSRPPLAGGHEQYF
>TRBD1|TRBJ2-7|TRBV6-5|NA
TGTGCCAGCAGCCTCGACAGGGGAGGCTCCTACGAGCAGTACTTC
CASSLDRGGSYEQYF
>NA|TRBJ2-2|TRBV12-3/TRBV12-4|NA
TGTGCCAGCAGTTTCAGGGTCCCCGGGGAGCTGTTTTTT
CASSFRVPGELFF
>NA|TRBJ2-7|TRBV19|few
TGTGCCAGTTCCGGGCGCGGTGGAGGGCGCGCACCCTACGAGCAGTACTTC
CASSGRGGGRAPYEQYF
>NA|TRBJ1-6|TRBV27|NA
TGTGCCAGCAGTTCATCGACGGGGTCCCAACCCCTCCACTTT
CASSSSTGSQPLHF
>NA|TRBJ2-1|TRBV28|NA
TGTGCCAGCACCGATAATACAGGCGCCTACAATGAGCAGTTCTTC
CASTDNTGAYNEQFF
>TRBD1|TRBJ2-5|TRBV28|NA
TGTGCCAGCAGCCAGCCGGGACAGCAAGAGACCCAGTACTTC
CASSQPGQQETQYF
>TRBD1|TRBJ2-1|TRBV6-6|NA
TGTGCCAGCAGTCCGGGACAGAACTTTTTTAGCTCCTACAATGAGCAGTTCTTC
CASSPGQNFFSSYNEQFF